This TCR beta chain stems from a study of T-cell reconstitution after alpha-beta-depleted transplantation in children. Study-level points and caveats: Expanded graft clones numbering several hundred reportedly gave rise to alpha-beta T cells about two months after transplant. From newly produced T cells came most of the T-cell counts and diversity one year after transplant.

About this clonotype: Its antigen is not identified.

The CDR3 loop spans 13 amino acids. The V gene end was trimmed by 4 bases and the J gene end by 7 bases; junction bases not matched to a gene: 2. Germline V lookup: CDR1 SGHKS, CDR2 YYEKEE (reference sequence). Unique molecular identifiers were incorporated when the TCRbeta library was constructed. TCRdb redid the calling of the PCR reads with MiXCR, one entry per CDR3 protein. The table shows around 700,000 distinct CDR3 sequences, with 13% occurring only once. This material consisted of PBMCs, taken before TCRalphabeta/CD19-depleted stem cell transplant. The chain employs TRBV5-5 and TRBJ1-4; TRBD1 agrees at 9 bases. This receptor was obtained from a girl aged 2-10 years with congenital amegakaryocytic thrombocytopenia, due to receive a stem cell transplant. Here the CDR3 reads CASSQGQGEKLFF. CDR3 DNA: TGTGCCAGCAGCCAGGGACAGGGTGAAAAACTGTTTTTT.